This is a list of T cell receptor beta chains from one sample in a study of OX40 agonist ivuxolimab in advanced cancers. Generated by immunoSEQ multiplex PCR, the TCRdb table keeps only in-frame clones and is missing some. The sample consists of about 55,000 clones, 70% to 90% of them appearing once. The source material was CD4+ or CD8+ T cells sorted from blood, sampled in a trial of the OX40 agonist ivuxolimab. These receptor sequences come from an adult with an advanced solid tumor such as melanoma, head and neck, liver or kidney cancer. Both conserved end residues are part of each CDR3. The D gene is left open where the match is weak. Size is stated for part of the rows, as once, few or many counts, or as a class when the clone is expanded.

>.|.|TRBJ1-5|TRBV19
TGTGCCAGTAGTATAGAGGCAGAGGCTCAGCCCCAGCATTTT
CASSIEAEAQPQHF
>few|TRBD1|TRBJ1-1|TRBV11-1
TGTGCCAGCAGGCTTAGGGGACAGGGAGGCGCTGAAGCTTTCTTT
CASRLRGQGGAEAFF
>.|TRBD2|TRBJ2-7|TRBV6-6
TGTGCCAGCAGTTACGGGACTAGCGCCTACGAGCAGTACTTC
CASSYGTSAYEQYF
>.|.|TRBJ2-7|TRBV6-1
TGTGCCAGCAGCACCCAGGGGTTCGGGTCCTACGAGCAGTACTTC
CASSTQGFGSYEQYF
>.|.|TRBJ1-4|TRBV28
TGTGCCAGCAGTTTAGGGCGGAAAGCCGAAAAACTGTTTTTT
CASSLGRKAEKLFF
>.|TRBD1|TRBJ2-7|TRBV29-1
TGCAGCGGTACAGGGGAAGGTTACGAGCAGTACTTC
CSGTGEGYEQYF
>.|.|TRBJ2-5|TRBV21-1
TGTGCCAGCAGCAAAGAGGTACCTAAGGCGTGGTTGACTAGCGGGCCACAAGAGACCCAGTACTTC
CASSKEVPKAWLTSGPQETQYF
>.|.|TRBJ2-7|TRBV19
TGTGCCAGTAGTATTGTCGACGGTAGCTCCTACGAGCAGTACTTC
CASSIVDGSSYEQYF
>.|TRBD1|TRBJ2-7|TRBV28
TGTGCCAGCAGTTTGGCGGCAGGGGGCTCCTACGAGCAGTACTTC
CASSLAAGGSYEQYF
>few|.|TRBJ1-5|TRBV30
TGTGCCTGGAGTAGGGGGGGTCATCAGCCCCAGCATTTT
CAWSRGGHQPQHF
>.|TRBD1|TRBJ1-1|TRBV7-2
TGTGCCAGCAGCTTAGCCGGGACAGGGGCGACTGAAGCTTTCTTT
CASSLAGTGATEAFF
>.|.|TRBJ2-5|TRBV6-1
TGTGCCAGCAGTCCAACTGTGGGGCAGTACTTC
CASSPTVGQYF
>.|TRBD1|TRBJ1-2|TRBV29-1
TGCAGCGCCCGGGGACAGGGTTATGGCTACACCTTC
CSARGQGYGYTF
>.|TRBD1|TRBJ1-2|TRBV7-9
TGTGCCAGCAGCAACATGGACAGGGGAGGGGGCTACACCTTC
CASSNMDRGGGYTF
>.|TRBD1|TRBJ2-7|TRBV4-1
TGCGCCAGCAGCCAAGCCCGGACAGGGGCACCCTACGAGCAGTACTTC
CASSQARTGAPYEQYF
>few|TRBD1|TRBJ2-7|TRBV7-9
TGTGCCAGCAGCCACCCTAGGGACAGGGGATACGAGCAGTACTTC
CASSHPRDRGYEQYF
>.|.|TRBJ2-7|TRBV18
TGTGCCAGCTCACCGGGCCAGGGCTCCTACGAGCAGTACTTC
CASSPGQGSYEQYF
>.|.|TRBJ2-3|TRBV7-9
TGTGCCAGCAGCTTAATACTAGATACGCAGTATTTT
CASSLILDTQYF
>.|.|TRBJ2-3|TRBV18
TGTGCCAGCTCACCATTGCGGTCGGCTAGCGGACAGACAGATACGCAGTATTTT
CASSPLRSASGQTDTQYF
>.|.|TRBJ2-7|TRBV7-2
TGTGCCAGCAGCTACGGGGGCGCGGCACACGAGCAGTACTTC
CASSYGGAAHEQYF
>.|.|TRBJ1-5|TRBV6-5
TGTGCCAGCAGTCTCGGAGGGAGCAATCAGCCCCAGCATTTT
CASSLGGSNQPQHF
>.|.|TRBJ1-1|TRBV5-6
TGTGCCAGCAGCTCCCCGGCGGACACTGAAGCTTTCTTT
CASSSPADTEAFF
>.|TRBD2|TRBJ2-7|TRBV7-8
TGTGCCAGCAGCCCCCGGTTAGCGGGAGGGTGGACCCCCTACGAGCAGTACTTC
CASSPRLAGGWTPYEQYF
>.|.|TRBJ2-5|TRBV28
TGTGCCAGCAGTTTAGAGAAAGGGATCCTTCAAGAGACCCAGTACTTC
CASSLEKGILQETQYF
>.|TRBD2|TRBJ2-7|TRBV27
TGTGCCAGCAGTTTTGTGGGGACTAGCGTCGCCTACGAGCAGTACTTC
CASSFVGTSVAYEQYF
>.|.|TRBJ1-4|TRBV27
TGTGCCAGCCAAAACAGGGATAAGGTAAGTGCAACTAATGAAAAACTGTTTTTT
CASQNRDKVSATNEKLFF
>.|.|TRBJ1-2|TRBV5-4
TGTGCCAGCAGCTTAGCCTCCGAGGCGGCTAGGAACTATGGCTACACCTTC
CASSLASEAARNYGYTF
>.|TRBD2|TRBJ2-7|TRBV9
TGTGCCAGCAGCGTAGATACTAGCGGGAGAAGCTCCTACGAGCAGTACTTC
CASSVDTSGRSSYEQYF
>.|TRBD1|TRBJ1-6|TRBV10-3
TGTGCCATCAGAGGGACAGCGGGTTATAATTCACCCCTCCACTTT
CAIRGTAGYNSPLHF
>.|TRBD1|TRBJ2-7|TRBV9
TGTGCCAGCAGCGTAGGGACAGGGGTCACCTACGAGCAGTACTTC
CASSVGTGVTYEQYF
>.|TRBD2|TRBJ2-7|TRBV6-5
TGTGCCAGCAGTAAGCGGGAGGGCGTCTACGAGCAGTACTTC
CASSKREGVYEQYF
>few|TRBD1|TRBJ1-5|TRBV10-2
TGCGCCAGCAGAGACAGGGGTAGCGCTCAGCCCCAGCATTTT
CASRDRGSAQPQHF
>.|.|TRBJ2-1|TRBV27
TGTGCCAGCAGTTTATGGAGATTGGCCTTGTGCTATATGAATTGCAACGATGAGCAGTTCTTC
CASSLWRLALCYMNCNDEQFF
>.|TRBD2|TRBJ2-7|TRBV6-6
TGTGCCAGCAGACCTCTCGCCCGGGAGGGGCAGTACTTC
CASRPLAREGQYF
>.|TRBD1|TRBJ2-2|TRBV7-9
TGTGCCGGACGAGGGACAGTGAACACCGGGGAGCTGTTTTTT
CAGRGTVNTGELFF
>.|.|TRBJ2-1|TRBV11-2
TGTGCCAGCAGCTTAAGGGTGTCGGGAGTGTACAATGAGCAGTTCTTC
CASSLRVSGVYNEQFF
>.|.|TRBJ1-4|TRBV28
TGTGCCAGCAACAATTGGGGCGGGTTGACTAATGAAAAACTGTTTTTT
CASNNWGGLTNEKLFF
>.|TRBD2|TRBJ2-1|TRBV6-5
TGTGCCAGCAGTTACGTAGCTAGCGGTCAAGGGGATGAGCAGTTCTTC
CASSYVASGQGDEQFF
>few|.|TRBJ2-7|TRBV4-1
TGCGCCAGCAGGACCGACCGAAGCTCCTACGAGCAGTACTTC
CASRTDRSSYEQYF
>.|.|TRBJ1-4|TRBV18
TGTGCCAGCTCACAACCGACTAATGAAAAACTGTTTTTT
CASSQPTNEKLFF
>.|TRBD2|TRBJ2-2|TRBV5-6
TGTGCCAGCAGCTTGGAGGCCGGACTAGTCACCGGGGAGCTGTTTTTT
CASSLEAGLVTGELFF
>.|.|TRBJ2-5|TRBV5-1
TGCGCCAGCAGCTTGGCCCTTCTAGGAGGACAAGAGACCCAGTACTTC
CASSLALLGGQETQYF
>.|.|TRBJ2-5|TRBV28
TGTGCCAGCAGAACAACAGGAAAAGAGACCCAGTACTTC
CASRTTGKETQYF
>.|TRBD2|TRBJ2-2|TRBV19
TGTGCCAGTAGTCCCGTCGGGACTAGCGGGCGAACCGGGGAGCTGTTTTTT
CASSPVGTSGRTGELFF
>.|TRBD1|TRBJ2-3|TRBV6-1
TGTGCCAGCAGTGAAGCAGGTGGGGGTGGAGTCGGGACAGGGTTTACCAATACGCAGTATTTT
CASSEAGGGGVGTGFTNTQYF
>.|.|TRBJ2-2|TRBV7-9
TGTGCCAGCAGCTTTTACAGGGACCGCACCGGGGAGCTGTTTTTT
CASSFYRDRTGELFF
>.|TRBD2|TRBJ2-7|TRBV30
TGTGCCTGGAGTGTACACTCGGGACTAGCGGGTAACGAGCAGTACTTC
CAWSVHSGLAGNEQYF
>.|.|TRBJ2-1|TRBV10-1
TGCGCCAGCAGTGAGGGGATCATAAAGTACAATGAGCAGTTCTTC
CASSEGIIKYNEQFF
>.|.|TRBJ2-2|TRBV14
TGTGCCAGCAGACGCCAGGGGTACACCGGGGAGCTGTTTTTT
CASRRQGYTGELFF
>once|.|TRBJ2-1|TRBV27
TGTGCCAGCAGTCTCTCTCGAGTTGCGGATGAGCAGTTCTTC
CASSLSRVADEQFF
>.|.|TRBJ1-2|TRBV15
TGTGCCACCAGCAGAGACCGGATTCTTAACTATGGCTACACCTTC
CATSRDRILNYGYTF
>.|.|TRBJ1-3|TRBV21-1
TGTGCCAGCAGCAAAGACGGCAGGGTGGCTGGAAACACCATATATTTT
CASSKDGRVAGNTIYF
>.|.|TRBJ1-6|TRBV5-1
TGCGCCAGCAGCTTGGGACAATATAATTCACCCCTCCACTTT
CASSLGQYNSPLHF
>.|.|TRBJ2-1|TRBV5-1
TGCGCCACCAAACAGGGTAGCTCCTACAATGAGCAGTTCTTC
CATKQGSSYNEQFF